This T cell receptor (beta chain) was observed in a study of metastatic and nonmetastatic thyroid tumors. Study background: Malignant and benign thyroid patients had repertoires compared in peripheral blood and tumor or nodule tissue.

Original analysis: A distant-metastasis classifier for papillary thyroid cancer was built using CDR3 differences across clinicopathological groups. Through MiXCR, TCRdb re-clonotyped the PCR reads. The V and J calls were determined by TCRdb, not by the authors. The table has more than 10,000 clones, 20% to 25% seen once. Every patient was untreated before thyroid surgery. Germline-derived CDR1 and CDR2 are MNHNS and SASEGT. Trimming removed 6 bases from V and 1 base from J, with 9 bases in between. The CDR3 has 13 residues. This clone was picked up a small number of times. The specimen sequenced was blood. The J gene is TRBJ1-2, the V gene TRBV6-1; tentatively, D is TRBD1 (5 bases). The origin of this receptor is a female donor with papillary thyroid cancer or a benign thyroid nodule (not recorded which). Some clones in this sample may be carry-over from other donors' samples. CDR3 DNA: TGTGCCAGCAGGCAGGGTTTTAACTATGGCTACACCTTC. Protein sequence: CASRQGFNYGYTF.